The clone carrying this T cell receptor beta chain was seen repeatedly, ten times or more. Germline lookup yields CDR1 SGHAT and CDR2 FQNNGV. The V gene lost 3 bases and the J gene lost 3 bases, with 15 bases spanning the gap. This CDR3 has 15 residues. For TCR, cDNA came from 5'RACE template switching, which added a universal primer site and UMIs. MiXCR was run by TCRdb on the 5' RACE reads, yielding one entry per CDR3 protein. This sample has 300,000 to 400,000 distinct CDR3 sequences, with roughly 10% found just once. This sample is drawn from a study of T cells after yellow fever vaccination. Study-level background: Fractions of low cell number were prepared using SMART-Seq v4 Ultra Low Input.

The sequence was obtained from a man younger than 30 who received the YFV17D yellow fever vaccine. The rearrangement links TRBV11-2 to TRBJ2-7, with D perhaps matching TRBD2 (7 bases). Material: CD4+ T cells sorted from PBMCs, obtained 45 days after the yellow fever booster vaccination. Written as DNA, the CDR3 is TGTGCCAGCAGCTTCCCCGGGGGGCGCAGCTACGAGCAGTACTTC. This translates into CASSFPGGRSYEQYF.